This T cell receptor beta chain was recovered during a study of type 1 regulatory T cells. The wider study: This in vitro CD4 product, T-allo10, is enriched for Tr1 cells and alloantigen-specific.

MiXCR, run by TCRdb on the reads, gives a single entry per CDR3 protein. This sample has 88,000 or so distinct CDR3 sequences, with 31% found just once. This TCR derives from a human donor in good health. The sample consisted of CD4+ T cells, either the whole sample or a sorted fraction (not recorded which).

DNA of the CDR3: TGCAGTGCAGACAGGGGTGGGGACACTGAAGCTTTCTTT. Translation gives CSADRGGDTEAFF. The chain combines TRBV20-1 with TRBJ1-1, with 8 bases matching TRBD1. The junction had 6 bases not matched to a gene; V was cut back by 6 bases and J by 3 bases. The CDR3 covers 13 residues. Germline-derived CDR1 and CDR2 are DFQATT and SNEGSKA (reference sequence).